This TCR beta chain was found in a study of T cells in localized non-small cell lung cancer. Profiled with immunoSEQ multiplex PCR; TCRdb holds only in-frame clones, not every one. This sample has around 70,000 clones, with 70% to 85% found just once. Germline V CDR1 and CDR2: SGHRS, YFSETQ. V lost 0 bases, J lost 2 bases, and 10 bases lay in between. This CDR3 region has 15 residues. As regards this clone: Its antigen remains unknown.

Points from the study as a whole: Density of T cells in blood, when higher, went with longer overall survival. Owing to sequencing of a solitary tumor region, heterogeneity cannot be discounted. Tumor showed lower T cell clonality than uninvolved adjacent lung, where it was highest.

The starting material was peripheral blood, obtained before any cancer treatment. The chain uses TRBV5-1 and TRBJ2-3; D possibly corresponds to TRBD2 (5 bases). The TCR was taken from a female donor older than 55 with stage I lung adenocarcinoma. DNA of the CDR3: TGCGCCAGCAGCTTGGAAGCTAGCATCACAGATACGCAGTATTTT. This encodes CASSLEASITDTQYF.